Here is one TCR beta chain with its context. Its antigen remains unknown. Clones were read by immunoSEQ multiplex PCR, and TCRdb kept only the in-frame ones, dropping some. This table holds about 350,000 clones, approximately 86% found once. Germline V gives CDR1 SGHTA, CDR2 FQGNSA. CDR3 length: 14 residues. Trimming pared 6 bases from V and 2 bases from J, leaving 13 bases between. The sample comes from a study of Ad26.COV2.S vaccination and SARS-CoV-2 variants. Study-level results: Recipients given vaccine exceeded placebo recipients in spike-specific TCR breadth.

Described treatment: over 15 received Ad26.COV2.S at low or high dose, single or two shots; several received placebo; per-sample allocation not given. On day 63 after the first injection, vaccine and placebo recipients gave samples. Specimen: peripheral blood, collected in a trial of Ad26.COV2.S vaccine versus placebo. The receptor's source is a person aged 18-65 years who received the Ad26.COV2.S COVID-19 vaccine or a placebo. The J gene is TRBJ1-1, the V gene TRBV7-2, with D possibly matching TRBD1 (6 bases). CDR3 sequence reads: CASRKMDSNTEAFF. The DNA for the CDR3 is TGTGCCAGCAGGAAAATGGACAGTAACACTGAAGCTTTCTTT.